A selection of T cell receptor beta chains follows, all from one sample in a study of blood T cells in healthy people across ages. TCRdb reprocessed the 5' RACE reads via MiXCR and lists one record per CDR3 protein. The table records some 940,000 distinct CDR3 sequences, 25% to 35% of them present only once. The same data also contributed to another study, on T cells of mothers and their children.

Sequences were obtained from blood. The receptors were sampled from a woman aged 40-49 years in good health. Both conserved end residues are part of each CDR3. Fields, in order: clone size, V gene, D gene, J gene, CDR3 DNA, CDR3 protein. The D gene is left open where the match is weak. Clone size is given for some rows only: seen once, a few or many times, or a class if the clone is expanded.

>many|TRBV4-1|NA|TRBJ2-1
TGCGCCAGCAGCCAGAATGGAAATGAGCAGTTCTTC
CASSQNGNEQFF
>many|TRBV7-9|TRBD1|TRBJ2-6
TGTGCCAGCAGCTTAGGGGCGACAGGGTGGACATCTGGGGCCAACGTCCTGACTTTC
CASSLGATGWTSGANVLTF
>NA|TRBV7-3|TRBD2|TRBJ2-5
TGTGCCAGCAGCTTGAGTAGCGGGAGGGAGGAAGAGCAGTACTTC
CASSLSSGREEEQYF
>many|TRBV20-1|NA|TRBJ2-7
TGCAGTGCGTGGGGGGGCAGGGGGTACGAGCAGTACTTC
CSAWGGRGYEQYF
>few|TRBV4-2|NA|TRBJ2-1
TGTGCCAGCAGCCGGGGCGGAGCAGGCACACCCAATGAGCAGTTCTTC
CASSRGGAGTPNEQFF
>few|TRBV18|TRBD1|TRBJ2-5
TGTGCCAGCTCACCACAGCGGGACAGGGGAGAGACCCAGTACTTC
CASSPQRDRGETQYF
>once|TRBV7-2|TRBD1|TRBJ2-5
TGTGCCAGCAGCGGGGGGACAGGGAGGATCGAAGAGCAGTACTTC
CASSGGTGRIEEQYF
>many|TRBV12-3/TRBV12-4|TRBD1|TRBJ1-1
TGTGCCAGCAGCTGGGACAGTTCGGCAGCTTTCTTT
CASSWDSSAAFF
>few|TRBV29-1|NA|TRBJ1-1
TGCAGCGTTAGACTGACAGTGAACACTGAAGCTTTCTTT
CSVRLTVNTEAFF
>NA|TRBV4-1|TRBD2|TRBJ2-1
TGCGCCAGCAGCCAAGAGGAGCGGGGGGGTTACAATGAGCAGTTCTTC
CASSQEERGGYNEQFF
>NA|TRBV14|NA|TRBJ1-6
TGTGCCAGCAGCAAGTATAATTCACCCCTCCACTTT
CASSKYNSPLHF
>NA|TRBV12-3/TRBV12-4|NA|TRBJ1-6
TGTGCCAGCAGTTTATATCGACCCCTCCGGGATAATTCACCCCTCCACTTT
CASSLYRPLRDNSPLHF
>NA|TRBV5-6|NA|TRBJ2-3
TGTGCCAGCAGCCGAAGGGCATTCCGGAGCACAGATACGCAGTATTTT
CASSRRAFRSTDTQYF
>NA|TRBV7-2|NA|TRBJ1-1
TGTGCCAGCAGCCTAGCTGGCCAAGGCTTTTCGGCTTTCTTT
CASSLAGQGFSAFF
>NA|TRBV3-1|TRBD2|TRBJ2-3
TGTGCCAGCAGCCAAAGGAACAGCGGGGGCACAGATACGCAGTATTTT
CASSQRNSGGTDTQYF
>NA|TRBV7-9|NA|TRBJ2-3
TGTGCCAGCAGCTTACCGCAGGGCCTTGAGGCAGATACGCAGTATTTT
CASSLPQGLEADTQYF
>few|TRBV29-1|NA|TRBJ1-5
TGCAGCGTTGGGTTTGGATCTAATCAGCCCCAGCATTTT
CSVGFGSNQPQHF
>many|TRBV7-3|NA|TRBJ1-1
TGTGCCAGCAGCCCAACGGGAGGGGAAAACACTGAAGCTTTCTTT
CASSPTGGENTEAFF
>many|TRBV15|TRBD1|TRBJ2-7
TGTGCCACCAGCAGGGACAGGGGAGCTGAAGACGAGCAGTACTTC
CATSRDRGAEDEQYF
>many|TRBV7-9|NA|TRBJ2-5
TGTGCCAGCAGCTTATATCCTGAGACCCAGTACTTC
CASSLYPETQYF
>few|TRBV12-3/TRBV12-4|NA|TRBJ1-1
TGTGCCAGCAGTTGGTCCCAGGGTGAAGCTTTCTTT
CASSWSQGEAFF
>few|TRBV5-1|NA|TRBJ2-3
TGCGCCAGCAGCTTGGGAGGGGATGATACGCAGTATTTT
CASSLGGDDTQYF
>few|TRBV5-6|NA|TRBJ1-1
TGTGTCAGCAGCTCCGGACTGGGGACTGAAGCTTTCTTT
CVSSSGLGTEAFF
>few|TRBV29-1|NA|TRBJ2-7
TGCAGCGTTGAAGGACCCCACGAGCAGTACTTC
CSVEGPHEQYF
>few|TRBV7-2|TRBD1|TRBJ1-2
TGTGCCAGCAGTTCTTATCCGGGACAGGTTTGGGGCTACACCTTC
CASSSYPGQVWGYTF
>NA|TRBV5-6|NA|TRBJ1-1
TGTGTCAGCAGATCTGACACGTTGAACACTGAAGCTTTCTTT
CVSRSDTLNTEAFF
>NA|TRBV4-1|TRBD1|TRBJ1-4
TGCGCCAGCAGCCCTACCGGGACAGCTGAAAAACTGTTTTTT
CASSPTGTAEKLFF
>NA|TRBV28|NA|TRBJ1-4
TGTGCCAGCACCAACGTGGCGGCCGGTAATGAAAAACTGTTTTTT
CASTNVAAGNEKLFF
>NA|TRBV2|TRBD1|TRBJ1-2
TGTGCCAGCAGTTGGACAGGGGTCAACTATGGCTACACCTTC
CASSWTGVNYGYTF
>many|TRBV7-9|NA|TRBJ2-7
TGTGCCAGCAGCCCCAGGGCAGGAGGCTACGAGCAGTACTTC
CASSPRAGGYEQYF
>few|TRBV4-1|TRBD1|TRBJ1-1
TGCGCCAGCACCCAAGGGGGGACAGGGGGCAATCCGAACACTGAAGCTTTCTTT
CASTQGGTGGNPNTEAFF
>once|TRBV29-1|TRBD1|TRBJ1-2
TGCAGCGTGGGACAGGGGAAGGGCTACACCTTC
CSVGQGKGYTF
>few|TRBV9|NA|TRBJ2-1
TGTGCCAGCAGCGAGGTGGATGCGGGGAACAATGAGCAGTTCTTC
CASSEVDAGNNEQFF
>many|TRBV20-1|NA|TRBJ2-4
TGCAGTGCTGCGGAGGGTCAGCAGTACTTC
CSAAEGQQYF
>many|TRBV12-3/TRBV12-4|NA|TRBJ1-5
TGTGCCAGCAGTTTTGGGCAGCATAGCAATCAGCCCCAGCATTTT
CASSFGQHSNQPQHF
>NA|TRBV28|NA|TRBJ2-1
TGTGCCACCAAGACAGCGCTGCTCAAAAGCTACAATGAGCAGTTCTTC
CATKTALLKSYNEQFF
>NA|TRBV6-5|NA|TRBJ2-7
TGTGCCAGCAACCACGACAGGTCTTCCTACGAGCAGTACTTC
CASNHDRSSYEQYF
>once|TRBV6-6|NA|TRBJ2-1
TGTGCCAGCAGGGCGGTGGGGGAGCAGTTCTTC
CASRAVGEQFF
>few|TRBV29-1|NA|TRBJ1-1
TGCAGCGTCCGTTCAGGGAGAACTGAAGCTTTCTTT
CSVRSGRTEAFF
>NA|TRBV10-3|NA|TRBJ1-1
TGTGCCATCAGTGTAGGAGGGGGAAGCACTGAAGCTTTCTTT
CAISVGGGSTEAFF
>few|TRBV10-3|TRBD2|TRBJ2-2
TGTGCCATCAGTGGGGGGGGGTCCGGGGAGCTGTTTTTT
CAISGGGSGELFF
>few|TRBV4-2|NA|TRBJ2-1
TGTGCCAGCAGCCTCCACATCAGCAATGAGCAGTTCTTC
CASSLHISNEQFF
>few|TRBV6-5|TRBD1|TRBJ2-4
TGTGCCAGCAGTTACGGTGGCAGGGGGCCAGGCTTAGGCAAAAACATTCAGTACTTC
CASSYGGRGPGLGKNIQYF
>many|TRBV5-1|TRBD1|TRBJ1-2
TGCGCCAGCAGCTGGGGACAGGGGTATGGCTACACCTTC
CASSWGQGYGYTF
>few|TRBV5-5|NA|TRBJ2-3
TGTGCCAGCAGCCGGGATTTTACCAGCACAGATACGCAGTATTTT
CASSRDFTSTDTQYF
>few|TRBV7-2|NA|TRBJ2-7
TGTGTCAGCAGCTTAGCTGTAAAACCCTACGAGCAGTACTTC
CVSSLAVKPYEQYF
>few|TRBV20-1|NA|TRBJ1-3
TGCAGTGCTAGATCGGGGGGGAATGGAAACACCATATATTTT
CSARSGGNGNTIYF
>many|TRBV6-6|NA|TRBJ1-2
TGTGCCAGCAGAGGCGCGGGGGTGGACTATGGCTACACCTTC
CASRGAGVDYGYTF
>few|TRBV7-2|TRBD1|TRBJ2-5
TGTGCCAGCAGCCTGGACAGGAGTTTGCAGTACTTC
CASSLDRSLQYF
>NA|TRBV4-2|TRBD1|TRBJ1-2
TGTGCCAGCAGCCCCCCCCCGGGGACAGGGGGTGGCTACACCTTC
CASSPPPGTGGGYTF
>NA|TRBV28|NA|TRBJ2-7
TGTGCCAGCAGTTACACTCCGCGTACCTACGAGCAGTACTTC
CASSYTPRTYEQYF
>NA|TRBV4-1|TRBD2|TRBJ2-7
TGCGCCAGCAGCCAAGATCGACATGAGGGACTAGCGGGCCCCAATGAGCAGTACTTC
CASSQDRHEGLAGPNEQYF
>NA|TRBV29-1|NA|TRBJ1-1
TGCAGCGTTGAAGATTACCGGGACACCATCGGGACTGAAGCTTTCTTT
CSVEDYRDTIGTEAFF
>few|TRBV2|NA|TRBJ2-1
TGTGCCAGCAGTGAAGGCTGGGGGATCTACAATGAGCAGTTCTTC
CASSEGWGIYNEQFF
>few|TRBV4-1|TRBD2|TRBJ2-5
TGCGCCAGCAGGCCTAGCGGGGGGCTTACGGAGGGTGAGACCCAGTACTTC
CASRPSGGLTEGETQYF
>NA|TRBV5-6|NA|TRBJ1-3
TGTGCCAGCAGCCGCGGACAGATTGGAAACACCATATATTTT
CASSRGQIGNTIYF
>NA|TRBV4-1|NA|TRBJ1-1
TGCGCCAGCAGCCAAGGTCACAGGGAAACTGAAGCTTTCTTT
CASSQGHRETEAFF
>few|TRBV5-1|NA|TRBJ1-6
TGCGCCAGCAGCGCCGGACAGAGCGGTAATTCACCCCTCCACTTT
CASSAGQSGNSPLHF